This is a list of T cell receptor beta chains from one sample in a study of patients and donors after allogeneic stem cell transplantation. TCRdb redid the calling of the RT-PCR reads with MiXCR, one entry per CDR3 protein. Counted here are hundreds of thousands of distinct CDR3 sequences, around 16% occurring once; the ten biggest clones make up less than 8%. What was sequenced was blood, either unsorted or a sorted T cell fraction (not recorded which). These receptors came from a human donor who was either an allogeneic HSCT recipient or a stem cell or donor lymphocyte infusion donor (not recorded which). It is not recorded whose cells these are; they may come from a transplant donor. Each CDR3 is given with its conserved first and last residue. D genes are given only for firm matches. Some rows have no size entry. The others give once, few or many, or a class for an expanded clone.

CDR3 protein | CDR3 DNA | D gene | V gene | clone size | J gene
CASSVGAFSPLHF | TGTGCCAGCAGCGTAGGAGCGTTTTCACCCCTCCACTTT | - | TRBV9 | - | TRBJ1-6
CSARGRGQGNYGYTF | TGCAGTGCTAGAGGGCGGGGACAGGGAAACTATGGCTACACCTTC | TRBD1 | TRBV20-1 | - | TRBJ1-2
CASSLSILTGEPTYNEQFF | TGTGCCAGCAGCTTATCGATTCTAACGGGAGAACCTACCTACAATGAGCAGTTCTTC | - | TRBV11-1 | - | TRBJ2-1
CAIGSRGRNQPQHF | TGTGCCATCGGATCTAGGGGACGCAATCAGCCCCAGCATTTT | - | TRBV10-3 | many | TRBJ1-5
CASRPTLQGSERNEQFF | TGTGCCAGCAGACCAACCCTACAGGGATCAGAGCGGAATGAGCAGTTCTTC | - | TRBV7-6 | - | TRBJ2-1
CASGARLLSGANVLTF | TGTGCTTCAGGGGCTAGACTCCTCTCTGGGGCCAACGTCCTGACTTTC | - | TRBV6-2/TRBV6-3 | - | TRBJ2-6
CASSQAGTRGSYEQYF | TGCGCCAGCAGCCAGGCCGGGACTAGGGGCTCCTACGAGCAGTACTTC | TRBD2 | TRBV4-1 | - | TRBJ2-7
CASRPSDGNYGYTF | TGTGCCAGCAGGCCATCAGACGGGAACTATGGCTACACCTTC | - | TRBV7-2 | few | TRBJ1-2
CASSLGVGPTDTQYF | TGTGCCAGCAGTTTAGGGGTCGGCCCCACAGATACGCAGTATTTT | - | TRBV12-3/TRBV12-4 | few | TRBJ2-3
CASSLFAGGADQPQHF | TGTGCCAGCAGTTTATTCGCAGGGGGCGCCGATCAGCCCCAGCATTTT | TRBD1 | TRBV27 | - | TRBJ1-5
CASSPRARQTLSGNTIYF | TGTGCCAGCAGCCCCCGGGCTCGCCAGACCCTCTCTGGAAACACCATATATTTT | - | TRBV11-1 | few | TRBJ1-3
CASTGDSNQPQHF | TGCGCCAGCACCGGGGATAGCAATCAGCCCCAGCATTTT | - | TRBV5-1 | few | TRBJ1-5
CASSFDSANTEAFF | TGTGCCAGCAGCTTTGACAGCGCGAACACTGAAGCTTTCTTT | - | TRBV7-2 | - | TRBJ1-1
CAISVRTGRHEQYF | TGTGCCATCAGTGTCCGGACAGGGAGGCACGAGCAGTACTTC | TRBD1 | TRBV10-3 | few | TRBJ2-7
CASSLTTLSSYNEQFF | TGTGCCAGCAGCTTAACGACCCTCAGCTCCTACAATGAGCAGTTCTTC | - | TRBV11-2 | - | TRBJ2-1
CASSPPRLAGGPDTQYF | TGCGCCAGCAGCCCCCCCCGGCTAGCGGGAGGTCCAGATACGCAGTATTTT | TRBD2 | TRBV4-1 | - | TRBJ2-3
CSVHPQGNEQYF | TGCAGCGTACACCCACAGGGGAACGAGCAGTACTTC | TRBD1 | TRBV29-1 | many | TRBJ2-7
CASSPQSGRLSNEQFF | TGTGCCAGCAGCCCACAAAGCGGGAGGCTCAGCAATGAGCAGTTCTTC | TRBD2 | TRBV4-2 | - | TRBJ2-1
CAISGSGTEGFNEQFF | TGTGCCATCAGTGGCTCCGGGACCGAGGGTTTCAATGAGCAGTTCTTC | - | TRBV10-3 | - | TRBJ2-1
CASSQANTEAFF | TGTGCCAGCAGCCAGGCGAACACTGAAGCTTTCTTT | - | TRBV3-1 | few | TRBJ1-1
CASSPRIAETYEQYF | TGTGCCAGCAGCCCCCGGATAGCGGAAACCTACGAGCAGTACTTC | - | TRBV9 | few | TRBJ2-7
CASSLLADEQYF | TGTGCCAGCAGTTTGTTGGCTGACGAGCAGTACTTC | - | TRBV28 | - | TRBJ2-7
CSARPAGDEQFF | TGCAGTGCTAGACCCGCGGGGGATGAGCAGTTCTTC | TRBD2 | TRBV20-1 | - | TRBJ2-1
CASSLAVPYEQYF | TGCGCCAGCAGCTTGGCCGTCCCCTACGAGCAGTACTTC | - | TRBV5-1 | few | TRBJ2-7
CAISSSGANVLTF | TGTGCCATCAGCTCCTCTGGGGCCAACGTCCTGACTTTC | - | TRBV10-3 | few | TRBJ2-6
CASISTGTEAFF | TGTGCCAGCATTTCCACGGGGACTGAAGCTTTCTTT | - | TRBV7-9 | - | TRBJ1-1
CASSFGPSDNSPLHF | TGTGCCAGCAGCTTCGGACCGTCGGATAATTCACCCCTCCACTTT | - | TRBV7-9 | - | TRBJ1-6
CASSPFRNRPTDTQYF | TGCGCCAGCAGCCCCTTTAGGAACAGGCCCACAGATACGCAGTATTTT | - | TRBV4-3 | - | TRBJ2-3
CSVLFQGYEQYF | TGCAGCGTTCTATTTCAGGGATACGAGCAGTACTTC | - | TRBV29-1 | many | TRBJ2-7
CSADTVSSSYEQYF | TGCAGTGCTGATACCGTTTCGTCTTCCTACGAGCAGTACTTC | - | TRBV20-1 | - | TRBJ2-7
CASSLVVGALTDTQYF | TGTGCCAGCAGCTTAGTAGTGGGCGCCCTCACAGATACGCAGTATTTT | - | TRBV7-2 | - | TRBJ2-3
CSAYWRYEQFF | TGCAGCGCCTATTGGCGGTACGAGCAGTTCTTC | - | TRBV29-1 | - | TRBJ2-1
CSARGSRSSYEQYF | TGCAGTGCTAGAGGATCCAGGAGCTCCTACGAGCAGTACTTC | - | TRBV20-1 | many | TRBJ2-7
CASHSGTPGRVQYF | TGCGCCAGTCACTCCGGGACACCCGGACGGGTGCAGTACTTC | - | TRBV5-1 | - | TRBJ2-5
CASSKEYAGWAVFF | TGTGCCAGCAGCAAAGAGTACGCAGGATGGGCTGTTTTTTTT | - | TRBV21-1 | few | TRBJ2-2
CASSLGGLEQYF | TGTGCCAGCAGCCTTGGGGGCCTCGAGCAGTACTTC | - | TRBV7-9 | few | TRBJ2-7
CASSPGLAGVETQYF | TGTGCCAGCAGCCCCGGACTAGCGGGGGTTGAGACCCAGTACTTC | TRBD2 | TRBV7-9 | - | TRBJ2-5
CASSLTRAYGYTF | TGCGCCAGCAGCTTGACCAGGGCCTATGGCTACACCTTC | - | TRBV5-1 | many | TRBJ1-2
CASSYGQPLNEKLFF | TGTGCCAGCAGCTACGGACAGCCACTTAATGAAAAACTGTTTTTT | - | TRBV7-9 | few | TRBJ1-4
CASSPGGGRNNEQFF | TGTGCCAGCAGCCCCGGGGGGGGGCGCAACAATGAGCAGTTCTTC | TRBD2 | TRBV9 | - | TRBJ2-1
CASSVGALADEQFF | TGTGCCAGCAGCGTAGGGGCCCTCGCGGACGAGCAGTTCTTC | - | TRBV9 | - | TRBJ2-1
CSVGQRFTNYGYTF | TGCAGCGTGGGGCAGCGCTTTACTAACTATGGCTACACCTTC | - | TRBV29-1 | - | TRBJ1-2
CASSGLGGGSTDTQYF | TGTGCCAGCAGTGGCTTAGGCGGGGGATCCACAGATACGCAGTATTTT | TRBD2 | TRBV12-3/TRBV12-4 | - | TRBJ2-3
CASSQFRDRRCYF | TGTGCCAGCAGCCAGTTCCGGGACAGAAGGTGCTATTTT | TRBD1 | TRBV14 | - | TRBJ2-3
CATSRPTGSTEAFF | TGTGCCACCAGCAGACCAACAGGGAGCACTGAAGCTTTCTTT | - | TRBV15 | many | TRBJ1-1
CASSYGGRGPSYEQYF | TGTGCCAGCAGTTACGGGGGGAGGGGGCCGTCCTACGAGCAGTACTTC | - | TRBV6-5 | - | TRBJ2-7
CASSPRKHLGELFF | TGTGCCAGCAGCCCCCGAAAACATTTGGGGGAGCTGTTTTTT | - | TRBV7-9 | - | TRBJ2-2
CASRSSGELFF | TGTGCCAGCAGGTCCTCCGGGGAGCTGTTTTTT | - | TRBV6-5 | many | TRBJ2-2
CSAPHFARRNEQFF | TGCAGTGCCCCCCACTTCGCACGACGGAATGAGCAGTTCTTC | - | TRBV20-1 | few | TRBJ2-1
CSARATGTGGEQYF | TGCAGTGCTAGAGCCACCGGGACAGGGGGCGAGCAGTACTTC | TRBD1 | TRBV20-1 | few | TRBJ2-7
CASSQGGTQYF | TGTGCCAGCAGCCAAGGAGGGACCCAGTACTTC | - | TRBV3-1 | - | TRBJ2-5
CSARETTNTEAFF | TGCAGTGCTAGAGAGACAACGAACACTGAAGCTTTCTTT | - | TRBV20-1 | few | TRBJ1-1
CASSQDRRGGTEAFF | TGTGCCAGCAGCCAAGATCGGCGCGGGGGGACTGAAGCTTTCTTT | - | TRBV3-1 | - | TRBJ1-1
CASSPTGAETQYF | TGTGCCAGCTCCCCGACAGGGGCCGAGACCCAGTACTTC | TRBD1 | TRBV7-3 | few | TRBJ2-5
CASSPGQGDQAFF | TGCGCCAGCAGCCCGGGACAGGGAGATCAAGCTTTCTTT | TRBD1 | TRBV5-1 | - | TRBJ1-1
CASSVGQSIPDNSPLHF | TGTGCCAGCAGCGTAGGCCAGTCCATCCCAGATAATTCACCCCTCCACTTT | - | TRBV9 | few | TRBJ1-6
CASQGVLGVTPYEQYF | TGTGCCAGCCAGGGGGTTCTTGGAGTTACCCCCTACGAGCAGTACTTC | TRBD1 | TRBV6-2/TRBV6-3 | - | TRBJ2-7
CASSQDPQGARTGELFF | TGTGCCAGCAGCCAAGATCCTCAGGGGGCGCGGACCGGGGAGCTGTTTTTT | TRBD1 | TRBV4-2 | - | TRBJ2-2
CASSPQHSPSGYEQYF | TGTGCCAGCTCACCACAGCACAGCCCTTCCGGCTACGAGCAGTACTTC | - | TRBV18 | few | TRBJ2-7
CASSQEGGMYQETQYF | TGTGCCAGCAGCCAAGAGGGAGGAATGTACCAAGAGACCCAGTACTTC | - | TRBV4-2 | - | TRBJ2-5